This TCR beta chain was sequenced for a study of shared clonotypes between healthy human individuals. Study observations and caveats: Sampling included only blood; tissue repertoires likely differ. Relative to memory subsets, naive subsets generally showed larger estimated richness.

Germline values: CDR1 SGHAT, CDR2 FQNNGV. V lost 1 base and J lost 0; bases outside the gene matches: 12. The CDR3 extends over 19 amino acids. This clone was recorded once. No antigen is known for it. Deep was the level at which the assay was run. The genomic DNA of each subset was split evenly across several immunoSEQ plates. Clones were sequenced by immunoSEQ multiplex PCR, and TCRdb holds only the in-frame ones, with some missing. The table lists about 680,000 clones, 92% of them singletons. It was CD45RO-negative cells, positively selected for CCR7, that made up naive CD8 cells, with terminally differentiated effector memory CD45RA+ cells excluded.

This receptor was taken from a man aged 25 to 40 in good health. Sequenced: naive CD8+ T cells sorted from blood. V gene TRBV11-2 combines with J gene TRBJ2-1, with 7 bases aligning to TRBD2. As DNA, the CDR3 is TGTGCCAGCAGCTTAGTGGGATCTAGCGGACCAAGCTCCTACAATGAGCAGTTCTTC. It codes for CASSLVGSSGPSSYNEQFF.